This TCR beta chain comes out of a study of radiation and T cells in renal cell carcinoma (dated by TCRdb to 2018 to 2020). Looking at the study overall: In total, 50 to 55 samples underwent TCR beta sequencing: around 26 tumors plus 27 peripheral blood samples. A total of 4 million to 5 million unique CDR3 nucleotide sequences, encoding 2,658,974 unique CDR3 amino acid sequences, were found across all 50 or so samples. Overall study outcomes, separate from this receptor: Compared with control tumors, irradiated tumors had a greater number of dominant CDR3 motifs, and those motifs took up a bigger portion of the repertoire. Intratumoral heterogeneity went uncaptured because the only tumor material available was small regions of roughly 1 g. Higher TCR clonality was observed in irradiated tumors than in controls, with an average of roughly 50% of the repertoire accounted for by the top 100 clonotypes, compared with about 45% in nephrectomy-only tumors. Because the trial had a single-armed design, the trial could not examine how radiation dose or scheduling affected the TCR repertoire.

Following the manufacturer's recommendations, the immunoSEQ kit was used to generate TCR beta libraries from genomic DNA. Library preparation used a first multiplex PCR with proprietary primers, then a second PCR adding unique barcodes, with bead cleanups after each round. Each sample batch included a kit-provided positive control reaction and a negative control reaction. The final libraries were assessed on an Agilent 4200 TapeStation D1000 ScreenTape, pooled by volume, and quantified by qPCR. Sequencing ran on an Illumina NextSeq500 with a MidOutput 150-cycle cartridge, using 156 Read1 and 15 Index1 cycles with kit custom primers. The pooled library was loaded at approximately 1 pM, and 20% PhiX control was spiked in. The authors processed their data as follows. The vendor-processed data were analyzed in R, and a clonotype was defined as all T cells that share the same CDR3 nucleotide sequence. For clone abundance analyses, frequencies were normalized to the 10,000 most abundant clones in each sample. Public T cell clones, which averaged fewer than five per sample, were excluded before analysis. Dominant motifs were analyzed with ImmunoMap using the PAM10 matrix, a gap penalty of 30, and a homology threshold of 0.3, and motifs with a cumulative frequency of at least 0.01 were considered dominant. TCRdb holds this immuneACCESS table with in-frame rearrangements only. Some clones are missing; in checked studies, unresolved V genes explain under half, and the rest has no known cause. V, J and clone size are taken as reported in that table, and D and trimming were inferred from the DNA itself. A total of thousands of clones appear in this sample, roughly two thirds of them only once. Jointly, the top ten make up around 21% of the sample.

A note on this clone: Its cognate antigen has yet to be identified. Base qualities are not at hand, and no much larger clone is one base apart.

The time point label, as the study defines it: tumor resected at nephrectomy. In the paper's terms, the treatment or condition label means: treatment-naive control, cytoreductive nephrectomy. Control tumors came from treatment-naive renal cell carcinoma patients who underwent cytoreductive nephrectomy without prior radiation. All patients had renal cell carcinoma with clear cell pathology. Control tumors used for TCR sequencing came from a handful of females and about 10 males, resected 2011 to 2014, with median age around 62 years (range about 35 to 85). Tumors were mechanically dissociated, digested with collagenase/hyaluronidase at 37 °C, processed in gentleMACS C tubes, and stored in liquid nitrogen. Genomic DNA for TCR sequencing was prepared using the QIAamp DNA Blood Mini Kit (Qiagen). The analyses included only samples that passed all quality control checks. The trim is 5 bases for V and 3 bases for J, with a gap of 20 bases between the germline ends. The CDR3 sequence holds 17 residues, the cysteine and phenylalanine included. The DNA shown is the 51-base CDR3, in frame from base 1. The germline V gene (reference sequence) specifies SGHAT as CDR1 and FQDESV as CDR2.

Recombination joined TRBV11-1 with TRBJ2-1; no D segment can be confidently identified. Sequences were derived from tumor tissue, sampled from a patient whose treatment was nephrectomy without radiotherapy. This clonotype was sampled from a man aged 55 to 70 with renal cell carcinoma. In nucleotides, the sequence is TGTGCCAGCAGCGGTTCTAGTGGGGTTCAGAACTACAATGAGCAGTTCTTC. This translates into CASSGSSGVQNYNEQFF. The full variable domain, with segments outside the CDR3 supplied by the reference TRBV11-1 and TRBJ2-1 proteins, appears as EAEVAQSPRYKITEKSQAVAFWCDPISGHATLYWYRQILGQGPELLVQFQDESVVDDSQLPKDRFSAERLKGVDSTLKIQPAELGDSAMYLCASSGSSGVQNYNEQFFGPGTRLTVL.